These 16 T cell receptor beta chains share one sample of origin, sequenced in a study of blood T cell repertoires in COVID-19 (dated by TCRdb to between 2020 and 2021). Library generation was performed with the immunoSEQ multiplex PCR assay. TCRdb stores this immuneACCESS table with in-frame sequences only. Part of the clones is absent; in the studies checked, under half of the shortfall reflects unresolved V genes, and no reason is known for the rest. This sample has fewer than 35,000 clones in its table, and 90% to 95% of those were observed once. The top ten hold over 8% of the sample. The sample comprised peripheral blood. The source of these receptors is a human donor with active COVID-19. The donor label of this sample is uncertain.

The chain couples TRBV19 to TRBJ1-4; 7 positions agree with TRBD1. CDR3 length: 15 residues. CDR1 and CDR2 from the germline V gene are LNHDA and SQIVND (reference sequence). With 8 bases clipped from V and 0 bases from J, the junction kept 6 bases outside the gene matches. The CDR3 spells CASAETGATNEKLFF. CDR3 coding DNA: TGTGCCAGTGCCGAAACAGGGGCAACTAATGAAAAACTGTTTTTT. The variable domain in full, completed from reference TRBV19 and TRBJ1-4, reads DGGITQSPKYLFRKEGQNVTLSCEQNLNHDAMYWYRQDPGQGLRLIYYSQIVNDFQKGDIAEGYSVSREKKESFPLTVTSAQKNPTAFYLCASAETGATNEKLFFGSGTQLSVL.

The V call is TRBV7-2, the J call TRBJ1-2, with D tentatively TRBD1 (6 bases). From germline, CDR1 is SGHTA and CDR2 FQGNSA. The V end was cut by 5 bases, the J end by 2 bases, with 21 bases between. The CDR3 runs to 17 residues. The CDR3 loop reads CASSLRPVGGANYGYTF. DNA of the CDR3: TGTGCCAGCAGCCTACGGCCGGTTGGGGGGGCGAACTATGGCTACACCTTC.

The J gene is TRBJ1-1, the V gene TRBV27, with a possible D match to TRBD1 (5 bases). The CDR3 covers 16 residues. The germline gives CDR1 MNHEY, CDR2 SMNVEV (reference sequence). V was cut by 3 bases and J by 5 bases, with 19 bases left in between. The CDR3: CASSFPVGGIGTEAFF. In DNA form, the CDR3 reads TGTGCCAGCAGTTTTCCCGTCGGGGGGATAGGGACTGAAGCTTTCTTT.

The genes are TRBV3-1 (or the pseudogene TRBV3-2) and TRBJ1-6; no clear D gene. Per germline, CDR1 LGHDT and CDR2 YNNKEL (reference sequence). V was clipped by 2 bases and J by 6 bases, with 23 bases between them. The CDR3 extends over 19 amino acids. In DNA, the CDR3 is TGTGCCAGCAGCCAACCATCGGAGGGAAAGAGGCTGGGTAATTCACCCCTCCACTTT. Its protein is CASSQPSEGKRLGNSPLHF.

This chain joins TRBV19 and TRBJ1-5; D call uncertain. V lost 6 bases to trimming and J lost 0 bases, with 18 bases between them. CDR1 LNHDA and CDR2 SQIVND come from the germline V gene (reference sequence). This CDR3 has 17 amino acids. DNA for the CDR3: TGTGCCAGTAGGATTAACAAGGGCGACTATAGCAATCAGCCCCAGCATTTT. Translated: CASRINKGDYSNQPQHF.

The chain links TRBV4-3 to TRBJ2-1; possibly TRBD2 for D (6 bases). Germline values: CDR1 LGHNA, CDR2 YSLEER. V gave up 4 bases and J gave up 10 bases, with 14 bases separating them. The CDR3 has 13 amino acids. CDR3 amino acids: CASSLAGAGEQFF. The DNA of the CDR3 is TGCGCCAGCAGCCTTGCGGGCGCGGGAGAGCAGTTCTTC.

The chain has TRBV5-6 and TRBJ2-7, with TRBD1 as a possible D gene (6 bases). The CDR3 totals 13 residues. V was pared by 4 bases and J by 3 bases, with 11 bases between. Germline loops: CDR1 SGHDT, CDR2 YYEEEE. CDR3: CASSVAGDYEQYF. Here the CDR3 DNA reads TGTGCCAGCAGCGTGGCAGGGGACTACGAGCAGTACTTC.

The chain recombines TRBV5-1 with TRBJ2-7, with 9 bases matching TRBD2. V trimming: 2 bases; J trimming: 7 bases; junction bases outside the gene matches: 13. This CDR3 is 16 amino acids long. Germline V gene lookup returns CDR1 SGHRS and CDR2 YFSETQ. Here the CDR3 reads CASSFPPAGGPGEQYF. DNA of the CDR3: TGCGCCAGCAGCTTCCCCCCGGCGGGAGGGCCGGGGGAGCAGTACTTC.

This chain uses TRBV30 with TRBJ1-6; TRBD1 agrees at 7 bases. The V gene's germline CDR1 is GTSNPN and CDR2 SVGIG (reference sequence). This CDR3 has 15 amino acids. V lost 0 bases and J lost 5; bases outside the gene matches: 4. CDR3 in DNA: TGTGCCTGGAGTGTGGGGCAGGGGGATAATTCACCCCTCCACTTT. This codes for CAWSVGQGDNSPLHF.

The rearrangement links TRBV19 to TRBJ2-3, with 8 bases fitting TRBD2. V lost 1 base to trimming and J lost 6 bases; unmatched junction nucleotides: 9. Germline loops: CDR1 LNHDA, CDR2 SQIVND (reference sequence). This CDR3 spans 16 amino acids. This CDR3 is CASSIAQRGRGDTQYF. The CDR3, as DNA: TGTGCCAGTAGTATAGCCCAGCGGGGGCGAGGGGATACGCAGTATTTT.

This rearrangement joins TRBV6-5 to TRBJ2-5, with 8 positions matching TRBD2. CDR3 length: 15 residues. The germline V gene has CDR1 MNHEY and CDR2 SVGAGI. V gave up 5 bases and J gave up 5 bases; unmatched junction bases: 10. This chain's CDR3 is CASSIAGYGGETQYF. Written as DNA, the CDR3 is TGTGCCAGCAGTATAGCGGGGTATGGGGGGGAGACCCAGTACTTC.

This chain joins TRBV19 and TRBJ2-2; TRBD2 might be the D (5 bases). The V gene lost 4 bases and the J gene lost 4 bases, with 10 bases spanning the gap. Germline-derived CDR1 and CDR2 are LNHDA and SQIVND (reference sequence). CDR3 length: 14 amino acids. In DNA form, the CDR3 reads TGTGCCAGTAGTACCGCCGGAGGCACCGGGGAGCTGTTTTTT. Encoded protein: CASSTAGGTGELFF.

This clone was found once. The V and J genes are TRBV3-1 (or the pseudogene TRBV3-2) and TRBJ2-7; 9 nucleotides align to TRBD1. V was clipped by 3 bases and J by 6 bases; unmatched bases: 6. The germline CDR1 and CDR2 sequences are LGHDT and YNNKEL (reference sequence). The CDR3 covers 14 residues. The CDR3 sequence is CASSHLQGAREQYF. For the CDR3, the DNA is TGTGCCAGCAGCCATTTACAGGGGGCTCGCGAGCAGTACTTC.

The chain has TRBV10-3 and TRBJ2-7; 11 positions match TRBD1. This CDR3 is built from 12 residues. V lost 4 bases to trimming and J lost 9 bases; unmatched junction nucleotides: 2. CDR1 is ENHRY, CDR2 SYGVKD, per germline. CDR3 amino acids: CAISGDRGGQYF. In DNA form, the CDR3 reads TGTGCCATCAGTGGGGACAGGGGGGGGCAGTACTTC.

The V gene is TRBV19, the J gene TRBJ1-5; D possibly corresponds to TRBD1 (5 bases). CDR1 LNHDA and CDR2 SQIVND come from the germline V gene (reference sequence). The CDR3 consists of 14 residues. Trimming pared 9 bases from V and 0 bases from J, leaving 12 bases between. CDR3 loop: CARPSTDSNQPQHF. CDR3 bases: TGTGCCAGACCTTCGACAGATAGCAATCAGCCCCAGCATTTT.

The CDR3 coding sequence is TGTGCCAGCAGTTCCAGGGGGGTGGGCTATGGCTACACCTTC. As protein: CASSSRGVGYGYTF. The chain combines TRBV27 with TRBJ1-2, with 7 bases matching TRBD1. CDR3 length: 14 amino acids. The ends lost 4 bases at V and 4 bases at J; junction bases unmatched: 6. CDR1 is MNHEY, CDR2 SMNVEV, per germline (reference sequence).